This T cell receptor beta chain came from a study of vaccination effects on CD4 cells after COVID-19. Study-level results: Sampling in the study covered few convalescent patients and included no early post-infection timepoints. Long after vaccination, the clones induced by infection and by vaccine shrank markedly in size.

Germline values: CDR1 LGHDT, CDR2 YNNKEL (reference sequence). CDR3 length: 13 amino acids. Trimming removed 4 bases at V and 3 bases at J, with 9 bases between. Before sequencing took place, the ViraFEST assay used viral peptide pools to expand antigen-specific CD4+ T cells. At the end of over 8 days of culture, CD4+ T cells were isolated. Two-dose vaccination with either BNT162b2 or mRNA-1273 was given to the participants. The healthy vaccine recipients, who had no prior SARS-CoV-2 infection, showed negative nucleocapsid antibodies. On this clone: The target antigen is unknown.

The protocol was immunoSEQ multiplex PCR, while the TCRdb copy is restricted to in-frame clones and leaves out a portion. Here the sample spans 25,000 to 35,000 clones, over 70% being singletons. The V and J genes are TRBV3-1 (or the pseudogene TRBV3-2) and TRBJ1-2; no definite D call. This TCR was recovered from a human donor who received a COVID-19 vaccine. The sample was CD4+ T cells from PBMCs cultured with HCoV-229E spike peptides, taken after COVID-19 vaccination. The CDR3 reads CASSPARDYGYTF. The CDR3 DNA follows: TGTGCCAGCAGCCCGGCCCGGGACTATGGCTACACCTTC.